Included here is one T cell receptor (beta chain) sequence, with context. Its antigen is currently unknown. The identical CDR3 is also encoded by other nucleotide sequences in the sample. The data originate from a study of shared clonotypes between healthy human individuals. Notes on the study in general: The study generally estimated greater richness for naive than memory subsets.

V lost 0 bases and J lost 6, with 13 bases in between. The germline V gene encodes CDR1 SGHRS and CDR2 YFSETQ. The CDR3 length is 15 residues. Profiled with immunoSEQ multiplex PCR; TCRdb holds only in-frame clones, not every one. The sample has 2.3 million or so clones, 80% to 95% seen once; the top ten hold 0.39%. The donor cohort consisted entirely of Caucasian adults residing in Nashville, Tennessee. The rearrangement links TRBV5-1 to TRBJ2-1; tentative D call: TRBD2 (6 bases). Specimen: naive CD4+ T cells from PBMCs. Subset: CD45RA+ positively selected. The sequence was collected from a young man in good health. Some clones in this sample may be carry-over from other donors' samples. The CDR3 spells CASSLVGTRGNEQFF. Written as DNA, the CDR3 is TGCGCCAGCAGCTTGGTGGGGACTCGTGGCAATGAGCAGTTCTTC.